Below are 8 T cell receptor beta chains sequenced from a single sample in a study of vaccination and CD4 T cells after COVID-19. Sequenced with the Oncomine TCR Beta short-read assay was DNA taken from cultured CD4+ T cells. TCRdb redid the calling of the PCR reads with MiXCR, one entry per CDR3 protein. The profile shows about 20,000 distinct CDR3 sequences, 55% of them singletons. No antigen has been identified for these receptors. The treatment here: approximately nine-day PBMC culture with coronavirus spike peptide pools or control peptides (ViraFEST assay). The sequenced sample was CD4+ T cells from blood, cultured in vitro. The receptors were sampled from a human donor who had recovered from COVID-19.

CDR3 DNA: TGTGCCAGCAGTAGGTCTACCGCGAACACCGGGGAGCTGTTTTTT. It specifies CASSRSTANTGELFF. The chain joins TRBV2 to TRBJ2-2; no definite D call. Trimming pared 5 bases from V and 0 bases from J, leaving 10 bases between. CDR1 and CDR2 from the germline V gene are SNHLY and FYNNEI. This CDR3 region has 15 residues.

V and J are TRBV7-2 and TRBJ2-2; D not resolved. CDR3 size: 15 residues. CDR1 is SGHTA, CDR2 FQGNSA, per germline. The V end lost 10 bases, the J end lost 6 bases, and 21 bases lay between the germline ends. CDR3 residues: CTIPPSAVSAGELFF. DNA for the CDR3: TGTACCATCCCCCCTTCCGCGGTCAGCGCCGGGGAGCTGTTTTTT.

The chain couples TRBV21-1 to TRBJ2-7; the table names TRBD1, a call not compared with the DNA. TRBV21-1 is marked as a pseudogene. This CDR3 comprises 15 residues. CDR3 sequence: CASTQGRTAPYEQYF. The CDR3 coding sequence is TGTGCCAGCACCCAAGGGAGGACAGCCCCCTACGAGCAGTACTTC.

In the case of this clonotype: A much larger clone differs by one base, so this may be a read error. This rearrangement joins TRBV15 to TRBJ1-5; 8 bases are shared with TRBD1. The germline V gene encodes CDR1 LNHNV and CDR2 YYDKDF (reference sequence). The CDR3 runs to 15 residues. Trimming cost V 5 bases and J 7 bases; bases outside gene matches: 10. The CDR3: CATSRGQVDAQPQHF. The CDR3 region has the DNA TGTGCCACCAGCCGGGGACAGGTGGACGCACAGCCCCAGCATTTT.

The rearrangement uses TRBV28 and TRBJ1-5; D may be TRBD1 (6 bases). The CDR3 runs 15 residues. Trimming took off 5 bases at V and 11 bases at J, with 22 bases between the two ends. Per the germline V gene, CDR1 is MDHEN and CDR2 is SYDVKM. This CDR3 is CASSGGGGTFRAQHF. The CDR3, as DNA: TGTGCCAGCAGTGGCGGAGGGGGAACTTTTCGGGCCCAGCATTTT. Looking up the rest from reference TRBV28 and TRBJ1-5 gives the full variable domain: DVKVTQSSRYLVKRTGEKVFLECVQDMDHENMFWYRQDPGLGLRLIYFSYDVKMKEKGDIPEGYSVSREKKERFSLILESASTNQTSMYLCASSGGGGTFRAQHFGDGTRLSIL.

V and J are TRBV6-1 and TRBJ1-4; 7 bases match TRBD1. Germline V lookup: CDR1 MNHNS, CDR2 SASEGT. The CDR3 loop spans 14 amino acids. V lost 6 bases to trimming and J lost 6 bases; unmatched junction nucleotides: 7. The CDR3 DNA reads TGTGCCAGCAGCCCTGACAGGGCGTATGAAAAACTGTTTTTT. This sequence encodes CASSPDRAYEKLFF.

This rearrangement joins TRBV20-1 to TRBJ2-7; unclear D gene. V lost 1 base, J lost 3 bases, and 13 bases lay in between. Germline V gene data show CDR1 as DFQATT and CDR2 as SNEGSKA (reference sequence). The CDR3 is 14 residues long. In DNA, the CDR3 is TGCAGTGCTAGAGTTGGAGCAAACAGCTACGAGCAGTACTTC. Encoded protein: CSARVGANSYEQYF.

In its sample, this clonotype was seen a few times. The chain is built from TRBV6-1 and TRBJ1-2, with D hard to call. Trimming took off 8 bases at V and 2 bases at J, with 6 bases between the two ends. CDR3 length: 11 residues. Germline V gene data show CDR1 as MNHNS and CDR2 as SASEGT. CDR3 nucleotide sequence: TGTGCCAGCGGTCAGAACTATGGCTACACCTTC. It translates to CASGQNYGYTF.